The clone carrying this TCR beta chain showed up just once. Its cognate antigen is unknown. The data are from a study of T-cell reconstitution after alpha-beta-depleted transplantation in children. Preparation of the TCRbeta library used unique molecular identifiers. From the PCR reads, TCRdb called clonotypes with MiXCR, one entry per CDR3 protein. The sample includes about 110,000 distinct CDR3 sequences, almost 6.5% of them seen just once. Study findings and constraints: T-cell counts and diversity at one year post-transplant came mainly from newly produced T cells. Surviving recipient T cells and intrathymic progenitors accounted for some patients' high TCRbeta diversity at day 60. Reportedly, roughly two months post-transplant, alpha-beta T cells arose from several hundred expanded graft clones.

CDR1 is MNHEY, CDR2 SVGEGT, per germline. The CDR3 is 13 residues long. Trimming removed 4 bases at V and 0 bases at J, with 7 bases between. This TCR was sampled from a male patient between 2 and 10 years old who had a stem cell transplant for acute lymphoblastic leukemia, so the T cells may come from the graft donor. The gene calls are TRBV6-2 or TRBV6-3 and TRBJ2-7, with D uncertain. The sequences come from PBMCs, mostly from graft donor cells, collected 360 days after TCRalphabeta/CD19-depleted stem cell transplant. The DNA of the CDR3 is TGTGCCAGCAGTTTCCAAAGCTCCTACGAGCAGTACTTC. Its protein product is CASSFQSSYEQYF.